What follows are 12 T cell receptor beta chains derived from one specimen sequenced in a study of Graves' ophthalmopathy and Graves' hyperthyroidism. RNA transcripts yielded amplified TCR beta CDR3 regions. After a first-round RT-PCR with HTBI primers, a second-round multiplex PCR was run. TCRdb fed the multiplex PCR reads into MiXCR, producing one record per CDR3 protein. Among around 1.1 million distinct CDR3 sequences listed, 35% to 45% were seen once. The sequenced sample consisted of peripheral blood or thyroid tissue (not recorded which). These receptors all come from an adult man with Graves' hyperthyroidism.

The chain joins TRBV7-2 to TRBJ2-7; a possible D gene is TRBD1 (5 bases). With 5 bases removed from V and 2 bases from J, the gap between germline ends came to 13 bases. CDR1 SGHTA and CDR2 FQGNSA come from the germline V gene. This CDR3 region has 14 residues. CDR3 in DNA: TGTGCCAGCAGCGTACTTGGGGCCACCTACGAGCAGTACTTC. As protein: CASSVLGATYEQYF.

This clonotype has a count of ten or more. The chain couples TRBV2 to TRBJ2-5; TRBD1 matches at 11 bases. Germline V lookup: CDR1 SNHLY, CDR2 FYNNEI. CDR3 length: 13 amino acids. Trimming took 8 bases from V and 10 from J; bases not matched to a gene: 9. CDR3 nucleotide sequence: TGTGCCAGCCGGGACAGGGGGAATGAAATCCAGTACTTC. Residues: CASRDRGNEIQYF.

This clonotype was observed at least ten times. The chain couples TRBV9 to TRBJ1-5; a weak D match, TRBD1 (5 bases). With 0 bases removed from V and 11 bases from J, the gap between germline ends came to 12 bases. The V gene's germline CDR1 is SGDLS and CDR2 YYNGEE. The CDR3 totals 13 residues. The CDR3: CASSVEGSGSQHF. Written as DNA, the CDR3 is TGTGCCAGCAGCGTAGAAGGGTCAGGGTCCCAGCATTTT.

CDR3 residues: CAWSVLNTEAFF. The CDR3 nucleotides are TGTGCCTGGAGTGTACTGAACACTGAAGCTTTCTTT. The chain is built from TRBV2 and TRBJ1-1; D remains unclear. Germline V gives CDR1 SNHLY, CDR2 FYNNEI. V was cut by 11 bases and J by 0 bases, with 10 bases left in between. CDR3 length: 12 amino acids.

This clonotype came up many times. The chain couples TRBV10-2 to TRBJ2-7; 14 nucleotides line up with TRBD2. The CDR3 is 14 residues long. J was trimmed by 2 bases and V by 8 bases; bases with no gene match: 2. The V gene's germline CDR1 is WSHSY and CDR2 SAAADI. This CDR3 reads CASAGLAGAYEQYF. CDR3 DNA sequence: TGCGCCAGCGCGGGACTAGCGGGAGCCTACGAGCAGTACTTC.

The rearrangement links TRBV7-8 to TRBJ2-3, with 16 bases matching TRBD2. The V and J ends lost 8 bases and 2 bases, in that order; junction bases with no gene match: 16. CDR3 length equals 20 residues. The germline V gene has CDR1 SGHVS and CDR2 FQNEAQ. CDR3: CASLPGGLAGGIGFTDTQYF. The CDR3 DNA follows: TGTGCCAGCCTCCCTGGGGGACTAGCGGGGGGGATAGGGTTCACAGATACGCAGTATTTT. Full variable domain (remainder filled in from reference TRBV7-8 and TRBJ2-3): GAGVSQSPRYKVAKRGQDVALRCDPISGHVSLFWYQQALGQGPEFLTYFQNEAQLDKSGLPSDRFFAERPEGSVSTLKIQRTQQEDSAVYLCASLPGGLAGGIGFTDTQYFGPGTRLTVL.

This clonotype was seen more than once but under ten times. The DNA for the CDR3 is TGTGCCACCAGCAGCCCGGCGGCGTTTACGCAGTATTTT. Translated: CATSSPAAFTQYF. The chain employs TRBV15 and TRBJ2-3, with D unclear. Trimming pared 3 bases from V and 8 bases from J, leaving 12 bases between. Germline V gives CDR1 LNHNV, CDR2 YYDKDF (reference sequence). The CDR3 contains 13 residues.

In this sample, this clonotype turned up many times. The chain employs TRBV4-1 and TRBJ1-2; a possible D gene is TRBD1 (5 bases). CDR3 length: 14 residues. Deletions cut 5 bases from V and 3 bases from J, with 13 bases between. The germline V gene has CDR1 MGHRA and CDR2 YSYEKL. The CDR3 region is CASSSPGLDYGYTF. CDR3 DNA: TGCGCCAGCAGCTCCCCGGGACTCGACTATGGCTACACCTTC.

This chain connects TRBV3-1 to TRBJ2-7, with D maybe TRBD1 (6 bases). The V gene's germline CDR1 is LGHDT and CDR2 YNNKEL (reference sequence). The CDR3 consists of 15 residues. V lost 8 bases and J 3 bases, leaving 20 bases between the germline ends. CDR3 protein: CASGGYRDPLYEQYF. The CDR3 nucleotides are TGTGCCAGCGGGGGCTACCGGGACCCCCTCTACGAGCAGTACTTC.

On this clonotype itself: One end of the junction varies from germline; a read error may be responsible. The chain employs TRBV11-2 and TRBJ2-5, with D hard to call. Germline-derived CDR1 and CDR2 are SGHAT and FQNNGV. The CDR3 totals 12 residues. This CDR3 reads CAWARIQETRYF. The DNA for the CDR3 is TGTGCCTGGGCGCGGATCCAAGAGACCCGGTACTTC.

This chain connects TRBV15 to TRBJ1-1; 8 bases line up with TRBD1. Germline CDR1 LNHNV, CDR2 YYDKDF (reference sequence). This CDR3 has 19 residues. After removal of 0 bases from V and 6 bases from J, the junction contained 18 bases not matched to a gene. CDR3 sequence (DNA): TGTGCCACCAGCAGAGATGGGAGGGCAGGGGGCTTTAAATTCTCTGAAGCTTTCTTT. This sequence encodes CATSRDGRAGGFKFSEAFF.

This clonotype was picked up many times. This chain joins TRBV29-1 and TRBJ2-7; no clear D gene. V was shortened by 4 bases and J by 7 bases, with 11 bases between the two germline ends. The CDR3 loop spans 11 amino acids. The germline V gene encodes CDR1 SQVTM and CDR2 ANQGSEA. CDR3: CSVAFSVEQYF. The DNA of the CDR3 is TGCAGCGTTGCTTTCTCGGTGGAGCAGTACTTC.